The clone carrying this TCR beta chain was seen ten or more times. Antigen specificity is unknown. How the authors handled the data: Clinicopathological groups of papillary thyroid cancer showed CDR3 differences that were used to build a distant-metastasis classifier. With MiXCR, TCRdb called clones anew from the PCR reads. These V and J calls are TCRdb output, not the study's own analysis. The table shows 30,000 to 40,000 clones, with under 25% occurring only once. The CDR3 runs to 15 residues. Trimming pared 3 bases from V and 7 bases from J, leaving 15 bases between. Looked up from germline, CDR1 is KGHSH and CDR2 is LQKENI. These data belong to a study of metastatic and nonmetastatic thyroid tumors. Study information: A comparison of repertoires was made across blood and tumor or nodule tissue from malignant and benign thyroid patients. Study-wide findings and caveats: Within blood and tumor, benign nodules reportedly had significantly lower TCR beta diversity than malignant thyroid tumors did.

Nobody among the patients had been given any treatment before thyroid surgery. Sequenced input: tumor tissue. This clonotype was obtained from a male donor with papillary thyroid cancer or a benign thyroid nodule (not recorded which). Some clones in this sample may be carry-over from other donors' samples. The chain joins TRBV18 to TRBJ1-4; D call uncertain. The CDR3 spells CASSPGTGASEKLFF. The DNA for the CDR3 is TGTGCCAGCTCACCGGGTACGGGCGCGAGTGAAAAACTGTTTTTT.